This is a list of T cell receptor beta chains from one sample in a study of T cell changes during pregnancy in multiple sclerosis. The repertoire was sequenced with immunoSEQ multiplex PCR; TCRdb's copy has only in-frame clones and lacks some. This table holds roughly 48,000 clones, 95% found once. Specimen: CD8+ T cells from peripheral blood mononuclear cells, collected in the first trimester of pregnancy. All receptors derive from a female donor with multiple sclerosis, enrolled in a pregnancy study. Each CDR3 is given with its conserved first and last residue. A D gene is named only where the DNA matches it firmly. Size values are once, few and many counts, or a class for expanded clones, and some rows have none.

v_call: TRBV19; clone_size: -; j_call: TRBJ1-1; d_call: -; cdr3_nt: TGTGCCAGTAGTGTGGCAGCGGGGATGAACACTGAAGCTTTCTTT; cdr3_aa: CASSVAAGMNTEAFF
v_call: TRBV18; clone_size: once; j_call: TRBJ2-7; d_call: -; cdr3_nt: TGTGCCAGCTCACCGGAGAGGATTAACGAGCAGTACTTC; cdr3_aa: CASSPERINEQYF
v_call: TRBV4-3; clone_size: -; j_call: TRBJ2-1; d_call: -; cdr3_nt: TGCGCCAGCAGCCAAGATCCCGGGTCAGGGTACAATGAGCAGTTCTTC; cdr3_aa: CASSQDPGSGYNEQFF
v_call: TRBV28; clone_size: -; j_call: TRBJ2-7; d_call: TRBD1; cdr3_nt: TGTGCCAGCAGTTTAAGGGACAGGGCCCCCAGCTCCTACGAGCAGTACTTC; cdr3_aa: CASSLRDRAPSSYEQYF
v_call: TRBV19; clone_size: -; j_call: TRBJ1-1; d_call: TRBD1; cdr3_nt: TGTGCCAGTACCCCCGGACAGGGAGACACTGAAGCTTTCTTT; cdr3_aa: CASTPGQGDTEAFF
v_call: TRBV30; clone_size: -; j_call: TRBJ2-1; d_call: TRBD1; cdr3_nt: TGTGCCTGGAATCCGGGACAGTCATTCAATGAGCAGTTCTTC; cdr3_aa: CAWNPGQSFNEQFF
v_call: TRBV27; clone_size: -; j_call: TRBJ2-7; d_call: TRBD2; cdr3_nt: TGTGCCAGCAGAAAAACCGGACTAGCGGGAGTCTACGAGCAGTACTTC; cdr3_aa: CASRKTGLAGVYEQYF
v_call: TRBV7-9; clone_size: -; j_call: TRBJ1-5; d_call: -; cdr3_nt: TGTGCCAGCAGCTTAGCGGGGGGAAATCAGCCCCAGCATTTT; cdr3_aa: CASSLAGGNQPQHF
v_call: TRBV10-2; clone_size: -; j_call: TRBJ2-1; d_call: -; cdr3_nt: TGCGCCAGCAGTGAGGGGGTAGCGGACTACAATGAGCAGTTCTTC; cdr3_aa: CASSEGVADYNEQFF
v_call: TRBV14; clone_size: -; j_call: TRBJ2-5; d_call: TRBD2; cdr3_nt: TGTGCCAGCAGCCAAATGGCGGGGGGCCAAGAGACCCAGTACTTC; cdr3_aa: CASSQMAGGQETQYF
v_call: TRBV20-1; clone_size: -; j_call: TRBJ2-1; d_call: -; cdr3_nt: TGCAGTGCCCCCTATGCCAATGAGCAGTTCTTC; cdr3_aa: CSAPYANEQFF
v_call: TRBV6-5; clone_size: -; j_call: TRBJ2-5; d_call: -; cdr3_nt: TGTGCCAGCAGTTACGGGCAGCAAGAGACCCAGTACTTC; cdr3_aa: CASSYGQQETQYF
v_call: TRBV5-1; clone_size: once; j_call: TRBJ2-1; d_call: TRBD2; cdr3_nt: TGCGCCAGCAGCTTGCGCGGGAGAGTAATCGATGAGCAGTTCTTC; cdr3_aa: CASSLRGRVIDEQFF
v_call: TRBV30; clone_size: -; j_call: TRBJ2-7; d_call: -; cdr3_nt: TGTGCCTGGAGTGTTGGGCAGGGTTACGAGCAGTACTTC; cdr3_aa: CAWSVGQGYEQYF
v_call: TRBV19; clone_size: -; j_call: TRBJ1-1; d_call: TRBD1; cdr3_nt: TGTGCCAGTAGATGGGGGACAGGGGCTATTGGCACTGAAGCTTTCTTT; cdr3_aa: CASRWGTGAIGTEAFF
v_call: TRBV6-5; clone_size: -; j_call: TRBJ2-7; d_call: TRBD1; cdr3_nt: TGTGCCAGCAGTACACAGGGGGTAGATTCAGACGAGCAGTACTTC; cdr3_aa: CASSTQGVDSDEQYF
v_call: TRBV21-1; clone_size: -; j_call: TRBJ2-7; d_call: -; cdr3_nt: TGTGCCAGCAGCAAACATCCCCATGGCGACCGTGGAGCGGGAGAACCGTACGAGCAGTACTTC; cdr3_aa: CASSKHPHGDRGAGEPYEQYF
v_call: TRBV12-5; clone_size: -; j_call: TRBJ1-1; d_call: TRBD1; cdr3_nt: TGTGCTAGTGGTTTACATTTGGGACAGGGTAACACTGAAGCTTTCTTT; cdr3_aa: CASGLHLGQGNTEAFF
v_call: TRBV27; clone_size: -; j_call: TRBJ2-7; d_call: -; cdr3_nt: TGTGCCAGCACTGCAGGGTTCTCCTACGAGCAGTACTTC; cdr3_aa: CASTAGFSYEQYF
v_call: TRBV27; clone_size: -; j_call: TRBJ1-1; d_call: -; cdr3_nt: TGTGCCAGCAGCCGCGGGGGGGTGAACACTGAAGCTTTCTTT; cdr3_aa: CASSRGGVNTEAFF
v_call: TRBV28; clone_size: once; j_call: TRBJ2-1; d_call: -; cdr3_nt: TGTGCCAGCACCTCGCGAGCCTTCTACAATGAGCAGTTCTTC; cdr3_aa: CASTSRAFYNEQFF
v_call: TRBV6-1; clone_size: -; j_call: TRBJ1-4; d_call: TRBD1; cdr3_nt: TGTGCCAGCATCGACAGGGTGGGCACTAATGAAAAACTGTTTTTT; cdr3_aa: CASIDRVGTNEKLFF
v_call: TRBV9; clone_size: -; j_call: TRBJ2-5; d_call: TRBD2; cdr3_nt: TGTGCCAGCAGCGCTGGGACTAGCGGGAGTGGAGAGACCCAGTACTTC; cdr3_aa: CASSAGTSGSGETQYF
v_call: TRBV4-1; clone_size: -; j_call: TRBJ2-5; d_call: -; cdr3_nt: TGCGCCAGCAGCCAAGGCGTCAGGGGTTGGACCCAGTACTTC; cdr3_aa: CASSQGVRGWTQYF
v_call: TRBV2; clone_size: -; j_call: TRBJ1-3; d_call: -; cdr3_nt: TGTGCCAGCATCAATGGAAACACCATATATTTT; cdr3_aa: CASINGNTIYF
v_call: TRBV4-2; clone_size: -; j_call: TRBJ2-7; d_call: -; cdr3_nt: TGTGCCAGCAGCCAAGAAGGGCAGGACACCTACGAGCAGTACTTC; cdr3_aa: CASSQEGQDTYEQYF
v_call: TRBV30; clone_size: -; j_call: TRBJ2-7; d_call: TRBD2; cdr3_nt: TGTGCCTGGGACCACCTAGCGGGAGGGCAGTACTTC; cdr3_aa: CAWDHLAGGQYF
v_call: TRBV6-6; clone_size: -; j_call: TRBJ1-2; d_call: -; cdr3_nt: TGTGCCAGCAGAGCCCGGGGGGACGTGTTGGGTGGCTACACCTTC; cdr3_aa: CASRARGDVLGGYTF
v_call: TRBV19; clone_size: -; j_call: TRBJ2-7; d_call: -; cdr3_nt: TGTGCCAGTAGCGACACACTTTTCTACGAGCAGTACTTC; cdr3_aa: CASSDTLFYEQYF
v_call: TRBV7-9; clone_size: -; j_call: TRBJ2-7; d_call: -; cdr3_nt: TGTGCCAGCAGCGCGGATTTCTACGAGCAGTACTTC; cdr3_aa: CASSADFYEQYF
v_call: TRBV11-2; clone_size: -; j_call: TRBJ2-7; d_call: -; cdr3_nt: TGTGCCAGCAGCTCCGCCCCGGGGTTCTTGTACGAGCAGTACTTC; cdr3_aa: CASSSAPGFLYEQYF
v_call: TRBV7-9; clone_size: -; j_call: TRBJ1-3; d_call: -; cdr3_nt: TGTGCCAGCAGCTCGACAGACTCTGGAAACACCATATATTTT; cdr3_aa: CASSSTDSGNTIYF
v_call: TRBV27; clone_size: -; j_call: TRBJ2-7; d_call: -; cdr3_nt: TGTGCCAGCAGTACCAAGGCCCGGGACGAGCAGTACTTC; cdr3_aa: CASSTKARDEQYF
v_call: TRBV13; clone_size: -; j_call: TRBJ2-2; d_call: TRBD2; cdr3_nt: TGTGCCAGCAGCTGGACTAGCGGCAACACCGGGGAGCTGTTTTTT; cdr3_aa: CASSWTSGNTGELFF
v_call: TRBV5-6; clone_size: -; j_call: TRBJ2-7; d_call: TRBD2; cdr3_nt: TGTGCCAGCAGCCTCGGGACTAGCGGAACCAGCTCCTACGAGCAGTACTTC; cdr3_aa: CASSLGTSGTSSYEQYF
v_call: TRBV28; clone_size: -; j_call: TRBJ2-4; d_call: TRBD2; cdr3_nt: TGTGCCAGCAGCTCGGGAGGGGGGCTAGCCAAAAACATTCAGTACTTC; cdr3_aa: CASSSGGGLAKNIQYF
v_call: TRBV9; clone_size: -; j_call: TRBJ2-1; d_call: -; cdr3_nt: TGTGCCAGCAGCGTGGGGGGTCCAGTCGATGAGCAGTTCTTC; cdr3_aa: CASSVGGPVDEQFF
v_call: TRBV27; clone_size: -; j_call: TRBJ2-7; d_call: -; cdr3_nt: TGTGCCAGCAGTTTAGGCCGGGATTACGAGCAGTACTTC; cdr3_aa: CASSLGRDYEQYF
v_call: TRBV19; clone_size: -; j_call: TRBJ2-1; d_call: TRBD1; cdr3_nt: TGTGCCAGTAGCCCGACAGGGGGCAGTCACAATGAGCAGTTCTTC; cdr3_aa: CASSPTGGSHNEQFF
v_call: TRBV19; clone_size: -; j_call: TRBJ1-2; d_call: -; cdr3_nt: TGTGCCAGTACCAATGACAGGACCACCTATAGCTACACCTTC; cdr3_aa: CASTNDRTTYSYTF
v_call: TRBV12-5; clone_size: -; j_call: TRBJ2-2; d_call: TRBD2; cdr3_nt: TGTGCTAGTGGCGCCAGCGGGAGGGCCGACACCGGGGAGCTGTTTTTT; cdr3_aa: CASGASGRADTGELFF
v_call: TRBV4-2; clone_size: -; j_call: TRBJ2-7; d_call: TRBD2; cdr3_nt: TGTGCCAGCAGCCAACAACCACGACTAGCGGGAGCCTACGAGCAGTACTTC; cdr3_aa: CASSQQPRLAGAYEQYF
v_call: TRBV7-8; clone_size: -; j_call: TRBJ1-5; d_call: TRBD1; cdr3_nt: TGTGCCAGCAGCTTAGGGACAGGGTCCGGGAAGCCCCAGCATTTT; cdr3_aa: CASSLGTGSGKPQHF
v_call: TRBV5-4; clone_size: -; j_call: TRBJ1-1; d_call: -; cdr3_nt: TGTGCCAGCTACCAAGACCGGGGGAACACTGAAGCTTTCTTT; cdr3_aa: CASYQDRGNTEAFF
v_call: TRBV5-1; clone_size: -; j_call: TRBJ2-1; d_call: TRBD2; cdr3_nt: TGCGCCAGCAGCGGTTGGCTAGCGGGAGGCAATGAGCAGTTCTTC; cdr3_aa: CASSGWLAGGNEQFF
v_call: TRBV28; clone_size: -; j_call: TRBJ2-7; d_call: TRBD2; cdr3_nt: TGTGCCAGCAGTTTGCAGGGCGGGAGCTACGAGCAGTACTTC; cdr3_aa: CASSLQGGSYEQYF
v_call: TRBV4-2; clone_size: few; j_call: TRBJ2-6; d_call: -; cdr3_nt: TGTGCCAGCAGCCAAGAGTCAGGCTCTGGGGCCAACGTCCTGACTTTC; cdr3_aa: CASSQESGSGANVLTF
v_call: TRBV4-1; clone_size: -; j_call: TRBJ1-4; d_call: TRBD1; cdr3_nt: TGCGCCAGCAGCCCCCTCCTTAGGGGACAGATAAATGAAAAACTGTTTTTT; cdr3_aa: CASSPLLRGQINEKLFF
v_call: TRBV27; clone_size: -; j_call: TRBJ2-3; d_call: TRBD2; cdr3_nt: TGTGCCAGCAGTTTTAGCGGGTCTAGCACAGATACGCAGTATTTT; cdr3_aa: CASSFSGSSTDTQYF
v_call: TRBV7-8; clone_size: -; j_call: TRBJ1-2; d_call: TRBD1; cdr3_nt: TGTGCCAGCAGCCCCTTCAGGACAGGGGTGGGTTATGGCTACACCTTC; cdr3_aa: CASSPFRTGVGYGYTF
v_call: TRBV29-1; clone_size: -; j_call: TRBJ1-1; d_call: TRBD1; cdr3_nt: TGCAGCGTCCGACCCACAGGGGGCACTACTAACACTGAAGCTTTCTTT; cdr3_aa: CSVRPTGGTTNTEAFF
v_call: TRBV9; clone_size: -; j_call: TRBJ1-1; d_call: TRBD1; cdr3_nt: TGTGCCAGCAGCGTTAGCCCCAGCGACAGGGGCAGAAGCACTGAAGCTTTCTTT; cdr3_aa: CASSVSPSDRGRSTEAFF
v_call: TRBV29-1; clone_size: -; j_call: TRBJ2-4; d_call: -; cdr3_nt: TGCAGCGTTGAAGGTCGGGATTTAGCCAAAAACATTCAGTACTTC; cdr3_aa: CSVEGRDLAKNIQYF
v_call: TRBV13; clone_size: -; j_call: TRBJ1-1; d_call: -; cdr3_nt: TGTGCCAGCAGCTTAGACAGTGAAGCTTTCTTT; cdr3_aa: CASSLDSEAFF